This TCR beta chain stems from a study of blood T cell repertoires in COVID-19. Generated by immunoSEQ multiplex PCR, the TCRdb table keeps only in-frame clones and is missing some. The sample lists about 190,000 clones; approximately 84% were seen once. V gave up 1 base and J gave up 3 bases, with 8 bases separating them. The CDR3 loop spans 14 amino acids. The germline gives CDR1 SGHNT, CDR2 YENEEA. Material: peripheral blood. This clonotype was sampled from a woman between 65 and 79 years old with active or convalescent COVID-19. The V and J genes are TRBV11-3 and TRBJ2-3; tentatively, D is TRBD1 (6 bases). CDR3: CASSLGGQTDTQYF. Written as DNA, the CDR3 is TGTGCCAGCAGCTTAGGTGGACAGACAGATACGCAGTATTTT.